This T cell receptor (beta chain) originates from a study of cytomegalovirus exposure and HLA in healthy donors. Primers for the PCR totalled 60 Vbeta and 13 Jbeta. The data were produced by immunoSEQ multiplex PCR, yet TCRdb's version contains in-frame clones alone and is incomplete. The sample records 80,000 to 100,000 clones, approximately 78% being singletons. The CDR3 totals 14 residues. Germline V gene data show CDR1 as SGHRS and CDR2 as YFSETQ. Trimming stripped 7 bases from V and 5 bases from J, with 13 bases between. The V and J genes are TRBV5-1 and TRBJ1-6; tentative D call: TRBD1 (6 bases). The sequenced sample was PBMCs. This TCR was sampled from a man aged 35-49 years in good health and CMV-seronegative. This chain's CDR3 is CASSRSGDNSPLHF. As DNA, the CDR3 is TGCGCCAGCTCCCGGTCAGGGGATAATTCACCCCTCCACTTT. Looking up the rest from reference TRBV5-1 and TRBJ1-6 gives the full variable domain: KAGVTQTPRYLIKTRGQQVTLSCSPISGHRSVSWYQQTPGQGLQFLFEYFSETQRNKGNFPGRFSGRQFSNSRSEMNVSTLELGDSALYLCASSRSGDNSPLHFGNGTRLTVT.